The clone carrying this T cell receptor beta chain was counted once. Its cognate antigen is unknown. Some clones are missing from TCRdb's copy, which holds only in-frame ones; the method was immunoSEQ multiplex PCR. The table records about 220,000 clones, 88% of them present only once. Germline values: CDR1 SEHNR, CDR2 FQNEAQ (reference sequence). Trimming removed 6 bases from V and 2 bases from J, with 9 bases in between. This CDR3 is built from 13 residues. The data are from a study of Ad26.COV2.S vaccination and SARS-CoV-2 variants. About the study: Ad26.COV2.S given intramuscularly, once or twice 56 days apart.

As to treatment: 19 received Ad26.COV2.S at low or high dose, single or two shots; a few received placebo; per-sample allocation not given. Following the first vaccine or placebo injection, samples were taken on day 63. An Ad26 vector carrying the Wuhan-strain SARS-CoV-2 spike served as the vaccine. Study findings and constraints: Estimates derived from TCR breadth and depth analyses may have underestimated total T cell responses.

This chain links TRBV7-9 with TRBJ2-3; no definite D call. The source is a person between 18 and 65 years old who received the Ad26.COV2.S COVID-19 vaccine or a placebo. The sample in question was peripheral blood, obtained in a trial of Ad26.COV2.S vaccine versus placebo. The CDR3 here is CASRPDITDTQYF. CDR3 coding DNA: TGTGCCAGCAGGCCCGACATCACAGATACGCAGTATTTT.